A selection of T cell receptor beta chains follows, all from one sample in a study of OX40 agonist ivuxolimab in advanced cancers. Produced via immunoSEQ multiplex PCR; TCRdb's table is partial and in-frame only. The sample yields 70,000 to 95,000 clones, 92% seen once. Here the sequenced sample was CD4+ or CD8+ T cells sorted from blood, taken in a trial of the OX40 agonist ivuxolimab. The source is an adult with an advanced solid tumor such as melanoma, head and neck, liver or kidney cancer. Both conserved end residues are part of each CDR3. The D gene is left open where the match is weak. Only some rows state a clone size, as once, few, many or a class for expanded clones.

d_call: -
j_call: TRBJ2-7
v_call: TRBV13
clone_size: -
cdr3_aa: CASSFRRETSAHEQYF
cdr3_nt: TGTGCCAGCAGCTTTAGGAGGGAGACCTCCGCCCACGAGCAGTACTTC

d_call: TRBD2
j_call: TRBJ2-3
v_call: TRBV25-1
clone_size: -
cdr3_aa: CASSGTGTSGYTDTQYF
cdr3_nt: TGTGCCAGCAGCGGAACCGGGACTAGCGGTTACACAGATACGCAGTATTTT

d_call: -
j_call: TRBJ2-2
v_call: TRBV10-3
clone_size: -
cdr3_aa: CAISAGTNTGELFF
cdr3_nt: TGTGCCATCAGTGCAGGAACGAACACCGGGGAGCTGTTTTTT

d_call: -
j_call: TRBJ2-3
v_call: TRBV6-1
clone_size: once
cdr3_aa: CASLYFGDTQYF
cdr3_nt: TGTGCCAGCCTTTACTTCGGCGATACGCAGTATTTT

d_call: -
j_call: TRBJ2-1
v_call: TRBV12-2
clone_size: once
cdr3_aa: CASRLIAGSAYNEQFF
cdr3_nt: TGTGCAAGTCGCTTAATCGCGGGATCGGCCTACAATGAGCAGTTCTTC

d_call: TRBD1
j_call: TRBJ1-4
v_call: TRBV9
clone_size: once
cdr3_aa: CASSERGGQTLEKLFF
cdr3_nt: TGTGCCAGCAGCGAGAGGGGGGGACAGACGCTTGAAAAACTGTTTTTT

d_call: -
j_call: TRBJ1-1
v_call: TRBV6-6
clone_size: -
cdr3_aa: CASSYSGREVAEAFF
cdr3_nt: TGTGCCAGCAGTTACTCGGGCAGGGAGGTGGCTGAAGCTTTCTTT

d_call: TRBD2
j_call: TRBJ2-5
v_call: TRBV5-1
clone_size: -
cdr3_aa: CASRSASGQETQYF
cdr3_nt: TGCGCCAGCAGGAGTGCTAGCGGGCAAGAGACCCAGTACTTC

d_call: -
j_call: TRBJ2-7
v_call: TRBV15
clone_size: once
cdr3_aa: CATSRSALEQYF
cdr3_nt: TGTGCCACCAGCAGATCCGCCCTCGAGCAGTACTTC

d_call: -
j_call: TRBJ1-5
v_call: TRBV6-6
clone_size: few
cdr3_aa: CASSLSLQPQHF
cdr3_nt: TGTGCCAGCAGCCTGAGTTTGCAGCCCCAGCATTTT

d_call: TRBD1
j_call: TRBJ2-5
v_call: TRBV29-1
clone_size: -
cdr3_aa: CSVERTGGRFGKTQYF
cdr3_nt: TGCAGCGTTGAGCGGACAGGGGGCAGGTTCGGGAAGACCCAGTACTTC

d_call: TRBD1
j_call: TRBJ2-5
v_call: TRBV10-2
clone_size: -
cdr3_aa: CASRGQIQETQYF
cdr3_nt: TGCGCCAGCAGGGGACAGATTCAAGAGACCCAGTACTTC

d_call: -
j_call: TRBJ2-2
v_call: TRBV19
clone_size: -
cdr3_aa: CASSTSPGASITGELFF
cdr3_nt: TGTGCCAGTAGTACCTCCCCCGGGGCCTCGATCACCGGGGAGCTGTTTTTT

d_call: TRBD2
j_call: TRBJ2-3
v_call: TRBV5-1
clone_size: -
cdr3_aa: CASSLAGASTDTQYF
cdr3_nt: TGCGCCAGCAGCCTAGCGGGAGCTAGCACAGATACGCAGTATTTT

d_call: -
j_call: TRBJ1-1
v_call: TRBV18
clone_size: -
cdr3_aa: CASSPLSALGGAAQMNTEAFF
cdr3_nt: TGTGCCAGCTCACCATTATCCGCCCTAGGGGGGGCGGCTCAGATGAACACTGAAGCTTTCTTT

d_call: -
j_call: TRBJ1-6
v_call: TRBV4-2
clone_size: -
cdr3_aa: CASSQDLGTRTNSPLHF
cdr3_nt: TGTGCCAGCAGCCAAGATCTCGGGACAAGAACCAATTCACCCCTCCACTTT

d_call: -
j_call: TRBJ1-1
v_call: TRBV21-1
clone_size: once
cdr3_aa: CASHEGGDLNTEAFF
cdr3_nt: TGTGCCAGCCACGAAGGGGGAGATCTGAACACTGAAGCTTTCTTT

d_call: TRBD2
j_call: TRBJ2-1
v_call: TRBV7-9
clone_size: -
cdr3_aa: CASSLARGGWNEQFF
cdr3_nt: TGTGCCAGCAGCTTAGCGCGGGGGGGTTGGAATGAGCAGTTCTTC

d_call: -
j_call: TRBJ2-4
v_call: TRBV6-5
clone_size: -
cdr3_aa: CASSYSREGNIQYF
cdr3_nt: TGTGCCAGCAGTTACAGCCGAGAGGGGAACATTCAGTACTTC

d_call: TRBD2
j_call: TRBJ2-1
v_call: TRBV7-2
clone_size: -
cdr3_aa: CASSSSGTPTDEQFF
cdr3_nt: TGTGCCAGCAGCTCTAGCGGGACTCCCACGGATGAGCAGTTCTTC

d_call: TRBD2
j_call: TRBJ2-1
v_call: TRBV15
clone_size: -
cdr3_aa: CATSRDDSGSGNEQFF
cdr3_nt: TGTGCCACCAGCAGAGATGATAGCGGGAGCGGCAATGAGCAGTTCTTC

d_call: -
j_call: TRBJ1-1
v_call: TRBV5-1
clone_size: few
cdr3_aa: CASSVVGNTEAFF
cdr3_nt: TGCGCCAGCAGCGTTGTGGGTAACACTGAAGCTTTCTTT

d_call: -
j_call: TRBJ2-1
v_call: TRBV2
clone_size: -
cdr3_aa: CASSEAGRGAYNEQFF
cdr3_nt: TGTGCCAGCAGTGAAGCGGGTAGGGGTGCCTACAATGAGCAGTTCTTC

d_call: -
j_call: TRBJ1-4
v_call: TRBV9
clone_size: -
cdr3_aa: CASSVDGRTNEKLFF
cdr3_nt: TGTGCCAGCAGCGTAGACGGCAGGACTAATGAAAAACTGTTTTTT

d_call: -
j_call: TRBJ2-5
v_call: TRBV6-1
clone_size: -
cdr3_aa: CASSLVGTQYF
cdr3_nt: TGTGCCAGCAGTCTCGTGGGGACCCAGTACTTC

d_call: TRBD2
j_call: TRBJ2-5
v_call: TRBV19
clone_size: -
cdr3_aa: CASSIAGGFQETQYF
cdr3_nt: TGTGCCAGTAGTATAGCGGGAGGATTCCAAGAGACCCAGTACTTC

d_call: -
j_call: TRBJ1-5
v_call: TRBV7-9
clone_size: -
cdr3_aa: CASSTKGSNQPQHF
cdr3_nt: TGTGCCAGCAGCACGAAGGGCAGCAATCAGCCCCAGCATTTT

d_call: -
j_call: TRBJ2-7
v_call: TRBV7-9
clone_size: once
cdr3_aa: CASQTGGHDEQYF
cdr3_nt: TGTGCCAGCCAGACTGGGGGTCACGACGAGCAGTACTTC

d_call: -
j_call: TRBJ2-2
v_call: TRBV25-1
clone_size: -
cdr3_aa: CASSSPLRGRNTGELFF
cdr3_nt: TGTGCCAGCAGTTCGCCACTCAGGGGACGAAACACCGGGGAGCTGTTTTTT

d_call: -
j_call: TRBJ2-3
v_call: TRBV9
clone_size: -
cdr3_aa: CASSVTPARARADTQYF
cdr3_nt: TGTGCCAGCAGCGTAACCCCCGCCAGGGCGAGGGCAGATACGCAGTATTTT

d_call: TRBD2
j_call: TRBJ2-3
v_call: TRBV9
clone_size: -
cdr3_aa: CASSASGLSTDTQYF
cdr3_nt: TGTGCCAGCAGCGCTAGCGGGCTTAGCACAGATACGCAGTATTTT

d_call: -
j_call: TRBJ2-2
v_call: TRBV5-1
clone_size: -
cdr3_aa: CASSVRDTRNTGELFF
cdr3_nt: TGCGCCAGCAGCGTCCGGGACACGCGGAACACCGGGGAGCTGTTTTTT

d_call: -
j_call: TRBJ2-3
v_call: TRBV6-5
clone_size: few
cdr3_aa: CASTSHDTQYF
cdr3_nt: TGTGCCAGCACGTCACACGATACGCAGTATTTT

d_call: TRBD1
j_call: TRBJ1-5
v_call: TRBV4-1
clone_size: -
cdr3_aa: CASSLVVTGTGPQPQHF
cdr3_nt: TGCGCCAGCAGCCTGGTCGTAACCGGGACAGGGCCCCAGCCCCAGCATTTT

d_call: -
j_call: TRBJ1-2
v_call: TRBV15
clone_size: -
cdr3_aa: CATRGGGRYGYTF
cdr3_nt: TGTGCCACCAGAGGTGGGGGGAGGTATGGCTACACCTTC

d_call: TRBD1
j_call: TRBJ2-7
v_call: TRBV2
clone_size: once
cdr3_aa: CASSWDRENEQYF
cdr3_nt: TGTGCCAGCAGCTGGGACAGGGAGAACGAGCAGTACTTC

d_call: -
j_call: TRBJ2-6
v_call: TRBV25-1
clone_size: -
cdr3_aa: CASSRSGQGANVLTF
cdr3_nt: TGTGCCAGCAGCAGGTCGGGTCAGGGGGCCAACGTCCTGACTTTC

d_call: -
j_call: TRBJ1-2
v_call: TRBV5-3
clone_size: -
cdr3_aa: CASSLRREYGYTF
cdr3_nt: TGTGCCAGCAGCTTACGCAGGGAATATGGCTACACCTTC

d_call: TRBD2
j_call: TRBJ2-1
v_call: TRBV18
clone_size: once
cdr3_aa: CASSPAPGLAISYNEQFF
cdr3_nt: TGTGCCAGCTCACCGGCACCGGGACTAGCTATTTCCTACAATGAGCAGTTCTTC

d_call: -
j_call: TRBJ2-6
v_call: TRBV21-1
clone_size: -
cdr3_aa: CASTGAGANVLTF
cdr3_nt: TGTGCCAGCACAGGGGCTGGGGCCAACGTCCTGACTTTC

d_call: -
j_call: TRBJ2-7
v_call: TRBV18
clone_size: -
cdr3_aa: CASSPLRGYEQYF
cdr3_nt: TGTGCCAGCTCACCTCTTAGGGGCTACGAGCAGTACTTC

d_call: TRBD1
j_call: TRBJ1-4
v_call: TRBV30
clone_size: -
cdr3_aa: CAWTPQGINEKLFF
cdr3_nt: TGTGCCTGGACACCACAGGGGATTAATGAAAAACTGTTTTTT

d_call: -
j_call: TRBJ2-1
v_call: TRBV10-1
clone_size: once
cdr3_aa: CASSEGWENEQFF
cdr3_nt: TGCGCCAGCAGTGAGGGCTGGGAGAATGAGCAGTTCTTC

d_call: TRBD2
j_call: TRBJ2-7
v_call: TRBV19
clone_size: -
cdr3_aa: CASSIGTSSYEQYF
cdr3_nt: TGTGCCAGTAGTATTGGGACTAGCAGTTACGAGCAGTACTTC

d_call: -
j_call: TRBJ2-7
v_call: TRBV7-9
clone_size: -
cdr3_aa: CASSQVGSRAYEQYF
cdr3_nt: TGTGCCAGCAGCCAAGTAGGGTCGAGGGCGTATGAGCAGTACTTC

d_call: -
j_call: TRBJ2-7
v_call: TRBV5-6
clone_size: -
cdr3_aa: CASSLEYEQYF
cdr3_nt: TGTGCCAGCAGCTTGGAGTACGAGCAGTACTTC

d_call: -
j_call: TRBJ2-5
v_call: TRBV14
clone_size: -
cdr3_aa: CASSTTREEAETQYF
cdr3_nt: TGTGCCAGCAGCACGACTAGAGAGGAAGCAGAGACCCAGTACTTC

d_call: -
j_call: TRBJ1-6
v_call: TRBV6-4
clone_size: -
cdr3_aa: CASSDSGGVNSPLHF
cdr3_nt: TGTGCCAGCAGTGACTCCGGGGGCGTCAATTCACCCCTCCACTTT

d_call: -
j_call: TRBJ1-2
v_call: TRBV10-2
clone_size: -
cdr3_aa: CASSEYGAVGYTF
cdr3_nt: TGCGCCAGCAGTGAATACGGGGCAGTGGGCTACACCTTC

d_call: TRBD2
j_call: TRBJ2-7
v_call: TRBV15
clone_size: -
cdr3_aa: CATSRSGTRGYEQYF
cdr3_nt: TGTGCCACCAGCAGATCTGGGACTAGGGGCTACGAGCAGTACTTC

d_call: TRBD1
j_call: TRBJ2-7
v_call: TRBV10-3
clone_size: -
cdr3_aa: CAISESFGTGSGEQYF
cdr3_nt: TGTGCCATCAGTGAGTCGTTCGGGACAGGGTCGGGGGAGCAGTACTTC

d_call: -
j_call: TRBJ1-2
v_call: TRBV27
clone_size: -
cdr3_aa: CASSLRTGTAYGYTF
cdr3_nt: TGTGCCAGCAGTCTCCGCACCGGGACGGCCTATGGCTACACCTTC

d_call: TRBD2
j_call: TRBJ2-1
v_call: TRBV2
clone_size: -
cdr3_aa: CASRISGRTEQFF
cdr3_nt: TGTGCCAGCAGAATTAGCGGGAGAACTGAGCAGTTCTTC

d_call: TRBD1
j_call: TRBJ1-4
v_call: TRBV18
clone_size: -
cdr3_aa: CASSRNQGARGEKLFF
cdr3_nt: TGTGCCAGCTCCCGGAATCAGGGGGCAAGGGGAGAAAAACTGTTTTTT

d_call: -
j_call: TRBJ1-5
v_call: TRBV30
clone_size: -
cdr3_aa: CAWKGGDQPQHF
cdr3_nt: TGTGCCTGGAAAGGGGGGGATCAGCCCCAGCATTTT

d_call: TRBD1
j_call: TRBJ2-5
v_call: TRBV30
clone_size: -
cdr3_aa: CAWSSTGAETQYF
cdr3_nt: TGTGCCTGGAGTTCAACAGGGGCAGAGACCCAGTACTTC

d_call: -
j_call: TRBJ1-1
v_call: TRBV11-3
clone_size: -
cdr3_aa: CASSTNMNTEAFF
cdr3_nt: TGTGCCAGCAGTACTAACATGAACACTGAAGCTTTCTTT

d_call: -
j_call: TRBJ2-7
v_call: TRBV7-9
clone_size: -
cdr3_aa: CASSRWPGLSYEQYF
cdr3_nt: TGTGCCAGCAGCCGATGGCCCGGCCTCTCCTACGAGCAGTACTTC

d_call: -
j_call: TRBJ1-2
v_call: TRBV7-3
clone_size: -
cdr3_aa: CASSPDSNYGYTF
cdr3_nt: TGTGCCAGCAGTCCTGACAGTAACTATGGCTACACCTTC

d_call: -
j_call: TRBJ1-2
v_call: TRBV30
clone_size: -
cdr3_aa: CAWTVGDAGAGGYTF
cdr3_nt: TGTGCCTGGACTGTGGGGGACGCGGGGGCGGGTGGCTACACCTTC